A selection of T cell receptor beta chains follows, all from one sample in a study of T cell repertoires in cytomegalovirus infection. The antigens of these receptors remain unknown. One entry per CDR3 protein results from TCRdb running MiXCR on the reads. Altogether just over 450,000 distinct CDR3 sequences are present, about 42% being singletons, with the ten largest covering 43%. The sample consisted of cultured PBMCs, taken from culture after CMV antigen stimulation. The receptors here all came from a human donor in good health (CMV status not recorded). Some clones in this sample may be carry-over from other donors' samples. Each CDR3 is given with its conserved first and last residue. The D gene is left open where the match is weak. Not every row has a clone size; where given, it reads once, few, many or a size class.

v_gene	d_gene	j_gene	abundance	CDR3nt	CDR3aa
TRBV5-1	-	TRBJ2-5	-	TGCGCCAGCAGCGGCCGCCCCCGTCAAGAGACCCAGTACTTC	CASSGRPRQETQYF
TRBV7-8	TRBD1	TRBJ1-3	few	TGTGCCAGCACCCTTCCATTCCGGGACAGGGCCGATCGAAACACCATATATTTT	CASTLPFRDRADRNTIYF
TRBV6-1	TRBD2	TRBJ2-7	few	TGTGCCAGCAGGGAAATAGCGGGAGTCGCCGAGCAGTACTTC	CASREIAGVAEQYF
TRBV7-2	TRBD1	TRBJ2-2	many	TGTGCCAGCAGCTTACAGGGGGCCAACACCGGGGAGCTGTTTTTT	CASSLQGANTGELFF
TRBV7-6	TRBD2	TRBJ2-7	few	TGTGCCAGCAGCTCCCCAGCGGGGGGGCCCTACGAGCAGTACTTC	CASSSPAGGPYEQYF
TRBV2	-	TRBJ1-4	once	TGTGCCAGCAGGGACGGCAGGGGAAATGAAAAACTGTTTTTT	CASRDGRGNEKLFF
TRBV7-2	TRBD2	TRBJ2-7	few	TGTGCCAGCAGCTCAAGCGGGGTCTTCTCCTACGAGCAGTACTTC	CASSSSGVFSYEQYF
TRBV5-4	-	TRBJ2-7	-	TGTGCCAGCAGCTTGGCCCGGCAGGGTCCCTACGAGCAGTACTTC	CASSLARQGPYEQYF
TRBV10-3	TRBD2	TRBJ2-7	-	TGTGCCATCAGAGGGACTAGCGGAGACGAGCAGTACTTC	CAIRGTSGDEQYF
TRBV10-3	TRBD2	TRBJ2-5	-	TGTGCCACATCTAGCGGGCAAGAGACCCAGTACTTC	CATSSGQETQYF
TRBV5-5	-	TRBJ2-5	-	TGTGCCAGCAGCCGGACGAATCCGACGTACCAAGAGACCCAGTACTTC	CASSRTNPTYQETQYF
TRBV7-6	TRBD2	TRBJ2-5	-	TGTGCCAGCAGCTGGGTAGCGGGCGAAGAGACCCAGTACTTC	CASSWVAGEETQYF
TRBV6-2/TRBV6-3	-	TRBJ1-3	few	TGTGCCAGCAACTGGGCGGCGGAGAACACCATATATTTT	CASNWAAENTIYF
TRBV7-8	-	TRBJ1-6	-	TGTGCCAGCAGCCACCGTGCCGGTGATTCACCCCTCCACTTT	CASSHRAGDSPLHF
TRBV7-6	TRBD2	TRBJ2-1	few	TGTGCCAGCAGCACAGGGACTAGATGGAATGAGCAGTTCTTC	CASSTGTRWNEQFF
TRBV6-1	-	TRBJ2-1	-	TGTGCCAGTACCTTCGGGACACCCATATCCCACAATGAGCAGTTCTTC	CASTFGTPISHNEQFF
TRBV7-2	TRBD2	TRBJ2-5	-	TGTGCCAGCAGCTTAGTTGGTACGGCTAGCGGGTTGGAGACCCAGTACTTC	CASSLVGTASGLETQYF
TRBV20-1	TRBD2	TRBJ2-5	-	TGCAGTGCTAGATGGGAGGGGCCAGAGACCCAGTACTTC	CSARWEGPETQYF
TRBV27	TRBD1	TRBJ1-1	-	TGTGCCAGCAGAAGCGTCCTGGACAGGGGCCAAGGAATGAACACTGAAGCTTTCTTT	CASRSVLDRGQGMNTEAFF
TRBV10-3	TRBD1	TRBJ2-5	-	TGTGCCATCACCAGGGGGCTAGGAAAGACCCAGTACTTC	CAITRGLGKTQYF
TRBV5-6	-	TRBJ2-6	-	TGTGCCAGCAGCCCCAAGGTGGCAGCTGGGGCCAACGTCCTGACTTTC	CASSPKVAAGANVLTF
TRBV20-1	-	TRBJ1-3	-	TGCAGTGCTAGACCGAACTCTGGAAACACCATATATTTT	CSARPNSGNTIYF
TRBV7-2	-	TRBJ1-2	-	TGTGCCAGCAGCTTAAGGGCCCGGTCTGGCTACACCTTC	CASSLRARSGYTF
TRBV6-2/TRBV6-3	TRBD2	TRBJ2-5	few	TGTGCCAGCAGTAGGGGACTAGCAACGGAGACCCAGTACTTC	CASSRGLATETQYF
TRBV7-6	-	TRBJ2-3	few	TGTGCCAGCAGCTTTCCCTCGGAGGGATATGCAGATACGCAGTATTTT	CASSFPSEGYADTQYF
TRBV7-8	TRBD2	TRBJ2-3	-	TGTGCCAGCAGCCGACTCGGGACTAGCACCACAGATACGCAGTATTTT	CASSRLGTSTTDTQYF
TRBV6-8	TRBD1	TRBJ1-2	-	TGTGCCAGCAGTCACGGACAGGCACACCGCTATGGCTACACCTTC	CASSHGQAHRYGYTF
TRBV2	-	TRBJ2-7	-	TGTGCCAGCAGGTCCGTCAGGGTCAACGAGCAGTACTTC	CASRSVRVNEQYF
TRBV7-2	-	TRBJ2-7	few	TGTGCCAGCAGCTTAGGGGTCCGCGGGGAGCAGTACTTC	CASSLGVRGEQYF
TRBV7-2	-	TRBJ1-1	many	TGTGCCAGCAGCCAGGGCGGGGGGAGTGAAGCTTTCTTT	CASSQGGGSEAFF
TRBV20-1	-	TRBJ1-5	-	TGCAGTGCTAGATACGGGACACTCAATCAGCCCCAGCATTTT	CSARYGTLNQPQHF
TRBV11-2	-	TRBJ2-3	few	TGTGCCAGCAGCTTAGATGGGCGAGGACGGGGCACAGATACGCAGTATTTT	CASSLDGRGRGTDTQYF
TRBV7-8	-	TRBJ1-6	few	TGTGCCAGCAGCTTATTGACAGTTTCACCCCTCCACTTT	CASSLLTVSPLHF
TRBV5-1	-	TRBJ2-5	-	TGCGCCAGCAGCTTGAGGCCGAGAGCGTTCCAAGAGACCCAGTACTTC	CASSLRPRAFQETQYF
TRBV20-1	TRBD1	TRBJ1-1	-	TGCAGTGCTAGAGGACAGGGGGTTAGTACTGAAGCTTTCTTT	CSARGQGVSTEAFF
TRBV29-1	-	TRBJ2-1	-	TGCAGCGTTTCCGGGACCCAAGATCGGAATGAGCAGTTCTTC	CSVSGTQDRNEQFF
TRBV6-5	-	TRBJ1-3	-	TGTGCCAGCAGTTACGGCAGGTTGGGAAACACCATATATTTT	CASSYGRLGNTIYF
TRBV28	-	TRBJ2-1	-	TGTGCCAGCACCCGTCCCCCGAGCTCCTACAATGAGCAGTTCTTC	CASTRPPSSYNEQFF
TRBV12-3/TRBV12-4	-	TRBJ2-7	-	TGTGCCAGCAGCGGACACCTACAAGGGGAGCAGTACTTC	CASSGHLQGEQYF
TRBV7-2	-	TRBJ2-5	many	TGTGCCAGCAGCTTAGGTCAGGGTCAAGAGACCCAGTACTTC	CASSLGQGQETQYF
TRBV7-2	-	TRBJ1-3	few	TGTGCCAGCAGCTCCGTCCTCTCTGGAAACACCATATATTTT	CASSSVLSGNTIYF
TRBV6-1	-	TRBJ2-7	-	TGTGCCAGCAGCCGCAGATGGGGCGAGCAGTACTTC	CASSRRWGEQYF
TRBV12-3/TRBV12-4	TRBD1	TRBJ2-2	-	TGTGCCAGCAGCACAGGGGGCACTTCCCCCGGGGAGCTGTTTTTT	CASSTGGTSPGELFF
TRBV11-2	-	TRBJ2-1	many	TGTGCCAGCACCCCTGAGGGGGGTGAGCAGTTCTTC	CASTPEGGEQFF
TRBV7-4	TRBD1	TRBJ2-7	once	TGTGCCAGCAGCTTAGGTGCCCCGGGACAGAGCTACGAGCAGTACTTC	CASSLGAPGQSYEQYF
TRBV4-3	-	TRBJ2-3	-	TGCGCCAGCAGCCAAACCTTACCAGATACGCAGTATTTT	CASSQTLPDTQYF